These 24 T cell receptor beta chains were all obtained from the same sample, sequenced in a study of T cell responses to AZD1222 COVID-19 vaccine (dated by TCRdb to the early 2020s). This specimen's time point label, interpreted: about 28 days (+/-7) after the second vaccine dose. Libraries were prepared through the immunoSEQ multiplex PCR assay. TCRdb stores this immuneACCESS table with in-frame sequences only. Part of the clones is absent; in the studies checked, under half of the shortfall reflects unresolved V genes, and no reason is known for the rest. The sample data list over 75,000 clones, and around 91% of these were observed just once. The ten largest account for about 2.7% of the sample. Specimen: peripheral blood, collected 28 days after the second AZD1222 dose. All receptors derive from an adult who received the AZD1222 COVID-19 vaccine.

The rearrangement joins TRBV2 to TRBJ1-4; D perhaps matches TRBD1 (6 bases). V was clipped by 6 bases and J by 2 bases, with 16 bases between them. The CDR3 length is 16 residues. The germline V gene has CDR1 SNHLY and CDR2 FYNNEI. CDR3: CASRGGFERTNEKLFF. For the CDR3, the DNA is TGTGCCAGCAGAGGGGGGTTCGAGAGGACTAATGAAAAACTGTTTTTT.

The chain couples TRBV1 to TRBJ1-2; the table's D gene call, TRBD1, was not cross checked with the DNA. TRBV1 is labeled a pseudogene. This CDR3 comprises 14 residues. The CDR3 DNA is TGCACCAGCAGCCAAGATCAGGGCCCCTATGGCTACACCTTC. It codes for CTSSQDQGPYGYTF.

This chain joins TRBV12-3 or TRBV12-4 and TRBJ2-1; possible D gene TRBD2, 5 bases. The CDR3 sequence is 12 residues long. The V end lost 5 bases, the J end lost 9 bases, and 11 bases lay between the germline ends. CDR3 sequence reads: CASSVPAGEQFF. DNA for the CDR3: TGTGCCAGCAGTGTGCCGGCGGGTGAGCAGTTCTTC.

The chain carries TRBV7-2 and TRBJ2-7; no clear D gene. Germline CDR1 SGHTA, CDR2 FQGNSA. The CDR3 extends over 12 amino acids. Trimming cost V 5 bases and J 5 bases, with 10 bases left between them. CDR3: CASSPPAHEQYF. The CDR3 nucleotides are TGTGCCAGCAGCCCACCGGCCCACGAGCAGTACTTC.

The V gene is TRBV12-3 or TRBV12-4, the J gene TRBJ1-1; no reliable D call. The CDR3 covers 13 residues. V lost 4 bases and J lost 7, with 13 bases in between. CDR3 amino acids: CASSSSVPIEAFF. The CDR3 DNA reads as TGTGCCAGCAGTTCATCCGTACCCATTGAAGCTTTCTTT.

DNA for the CDR3: TGTGCTAGTGGTTTGTGGGCAGGGGATAGAAACACCATATATTTT. Translating it yields CASGLWAGDRNTIYF. The gene calls are TRBV12-5 and TRBJ1-3; tentatively, D is TRBD1 (6 bases). CDR1 LGHNT and CDR2 FRNRAP come from the germline V gene. V lost 2 bases to trimming and J lost 5 bases, with 13 bases between them. The CDR3 has 15 amino acids. Combining the CDR3 with reference TRBV12-5 and TRBJ1-3 gives the whole variable domain DARVTQTPRHKVTEMGQEVTMRCQPILGHNTVFWYRQTMMQGLELLAYFRNRAPLDDSGMPKDRFSAEMPDATLATLKIQPSEPRDSAVYFCASGLWAGDRNTIYFGEGSWLTVV.

The gene calls are TRBV30 and TRBJ1-6; TRBD1 is a possible D gene (5 bases). Trimming left V 7 bases short and J 9 bases short, with 13 bases between. The CDR3 has 12 residues. Looked up from germline, CDR1 is GTSNPN and CDR2 is SVGIG (reference sequence). CDR3: CAFQGLGSPLHF. As DNA, the CDR3 is TGTGCCTTTCAGGGTTTGGGTTCACCCCTCCACTTT. Based on the CDR3 plus reference TRBV30 and TRBJ1-6, the full variable domain is SQTIHQWPATLVQPVGSPLSLECTVEGTSNPNLYWYRQAAGRGLQLLFYSVGIGQISSEVPQNLSASRPQDRQFILSSKKLLLSDSGFYLCAFQGLGSPLHFGNGTRLTVT.

The chain couples TRBV19 to TRBJ1-2; 9 bases agree with TRBD1. Trimming at V came to 5 bases and at J to 6 bases, leaving 13 bases not matched to a gene. The CDR3 is 16 amino acids. CDR1 LNHDA and CDR2 SQIVND come from the germline V gene (reference sequence). CDR3 loop: CASSPLPGQGWNGYTF. The CDR3 DNA is TGTGCCAGTAGTCCGCTCCCGGGACAGGGTTGGAATGGCTACACCTTC.

This clone was counted once. V gene TRBV4-2 combines with J gene TRBJ2-1; 11 bases line up with TRBD2. CDR1 is LGHNA, CDR2 YNFKEQ, per germline. The J segment lost 10 bases and the V segment lost 0 bases, leaving 11 bases of the junction unmatched. The CDR3 spans 17 residues. CDR3 sequence: CASSQEKVLAGGHEQFF. The CDR3 nucleotides read TGTGCCAGCAGCCAAGAGAAAGTGCTAGCGGGGGGCCACGAGCAGTTCTTC.

The J gene is TRBJ1-6, the V gene TRBV3-1 (or the pseudogene TRBV3-2), with a possible D match to TRBD1 (5 bases). In germline, CDR1 is LGHDT, CDR2 YNNKEL (reference sequence). The CDR3 loop spans 14 amino acids. The V gene lost 4 bases and the J gene lost 9 bases, with 13 bases spanning the gap. The CDR3 nucleotides read TGTGCCAGCAGCCGTCGCCCAGGGAGTTCACCCCTCCACTTT. Translation gives CASSRRPGSSPLHF.

The chain couples TRBV9 to TRBJ2-7, with 9 bases aligning to TRBD1. Trimming removed 0 bases from V and 6 bases from J; junction bases left unmatched: 16. Germline-derived CDR1 and CDR2 are SGDLS and YYNGEE. The CDR3 is made up of 18 amino acids. CDR3 coding DNA: TGTGCCAGCAGCGTAGTTATTAAAAAAGGGACAGGGACTTGCGAGCAGTACTTC. Amino acids: CASSVVIKKGTGTCEQYF.

The rearrangement links TRBV28 to TRBJ2-3; 7 nucleotides align to TRBD1. This CDR3 comprises 16 residues. The germline gives CDR1 MDHEN, CDR2 SYDVKM. J gave up 3 bases and V 2 bases, and 8 bases lay outside the gene matches. The CDR3 DNA sequence: TGTGCCAGCAGTTTAATCGAACAGGGGTTTACAGATACGCAGTATTTT. This translates into CASSLIEQGFTDTQYF.

The V gene is TRBV5-1, the J gene TRBJ2-5; D remains unclear. This CDR3 contains 15 residues. Germline values: CDR1 SGHRS, CDR2 YFSETQ. Trimming took off 4 bases at V and 1 base at J, with 14 bases between the two ends. In DNA, the CDR3 is TGCGCCAGCAGCCCTAACATGGATTTCCAAGAGACCCAGTACTTC. Encoded protein: CASSPNMDFQETQYF.

The chain recombines TRBV30 with TRBJ1-5; D is undetermined. Germline V CDR1 and CDR2: GTSNPN, SVGIG (reference sequence). Trimming shortened V by 1 base and J by 9 bases, and 10 bases separated the two germline ends. The CDR3 runs 12 residues. The CDR3 DNA sequence: TGTGCCTGGAGTGACTTCTTTGGGCCCCAGCATTTT. This encodes CAWSDFFGPQHF.

The CDR3 nucleotides read TGTGCCAGTAGTATATGGGCCCGGGGGGGTAATGAAGCTTTCTTT. Amino acid sequence: CASSIWARGGNEAFF. The gene calls are TRBV19 and TRBJ1-1; D is perhaps TRBD1 (5 bases). V lost 2 bases, J lost 7 bases, and 17 bases lay in between. The V gene's germline CDR1 is LNHDA and CDR2 SQIVND (reference sequence). This CDR3 comprises 15 residues.

The genes are TRBV18 and TRBJ2-2; 12 bases line up with TRBD2. The CDR3 contains 16 residues. The V gene end was trimmed by 0 bases and the J gene end by 7 bases; junction bases not matched to a gene: 3. From germline, CDR1 is KGHSH and CDR2 LQKENI. CDR3 DNA sequence: TGTGCCAGCTCACCACCGGGACTAGCGGGCGACGGGGAGCTGTTTTTT. The encoded protein is CASSPPGLAGDGELFF.

The chain recombines TRBV27 with TRBJ1-4; no definite D call. CDR1 and CDR2 from the germline V gene are MNHEY and SMNVEV (reference sequence). V was trimmed by 6 bases and J by 0 bases, leaving 17 bases between them. This CDR3 spans 17 amino acids. The CDR3 here is CASRAYLRGATNEKLFF. CDR3 coding DNA: TGTGCCAGCAGAGCGTACCTCCGCGGGGCAACTAATGAAAAACTGTTTTTT.

The J gene is TRBJ1-1, the V gene TRBV12-3 or TRBV12-4; D not certain. The CDR3 runs 13 residues. V was trimmed by 2 bases and J by 11 bases, leaving 15 bases between them. The CDR3 nucleotides are TGTGCCAGCAGTTTACCGCCGGGCCTTGGGGCTTTCTTT. Translated, it gives CASSLPPGLGAFF.

This clone was counted a single time. The genes are TRBV7-9 and TRBJ2-6; 7 nucleotides match TRBD1. V gave up 1 base and J gave up 0 bases; unmatched junction bases: 6. The CDR3 runs 18 residues. Per the germline V gene, CDR1 is SEHNR and CDR2 is FQNEAQ (reference sequence). The DNA for the CDR3 is TGTGCCAGCAGCTTAGTGCAGGGGGTTAACTCTGGGGCCAACGTCCTGACTTTC. Protein sequence: CASSLVQGVNSGANVLTF.

The V call is TRBV4-2, the J call TRBJ1-5; D is uncertain. With 6 bases removed from V and 1 base from J, the gap between germline ends came to 13 bases. The CDR3 covers 15 residues. Germline V CDR1 and CDR2: LGHNA, YNFKEQ. This CDR3 is CASRSQTSSNQPQHF. The CDR3 DNA sequence: TGTGCCAGCAGATCCCAGACAAGCAGCAATCAGCCCCAGCATTTT.

The rearrangement joins TRBV19 to TRBJ2-7; 7 nucleotides line up with TRBD2. CDR3 length: 13 amino acids. The V and J ends lost 7 bases and 1 base, in that order; junction bases with no gene match: 4. CDR1 and CDR2 (germline): LNHDA, SQIVND (reference sequence). The CDR3 spells CASTQAGSYEQYF. As DNA, the CDR3 is TGTGCCAGTACCCAAGCGGGGTCCTACGAGCAGTACTTC.

The chain joins TRBV4-2 to TRBJ1-3, with D unresolved. Germline V lookup: CDR1 LGHNA, CDR2 YNFKEQ. Trimming took off 3 bases at V and 4 bases at J, with 4 bases between the two ends. CDR3 length: 12 amino acids. CDR3 in amino acids: CASSQDGNTIYF. Here the CDR3 DNA reads TGTGCCAGCAGCCAGGACGGAAACACCATATATTTT.

This chain uses TRBV9 with TRBJ1-1, with a tentative D call TRBD1 (5 bases). Germline V CDR1 and CDR2: SGDLS, YYNGEE. CDR3 length: 14 residues. V was cut by 3 bases and J by 1 base, with 10 bases left in between. CDR3 DNA sequence: TGTGCCAGCAGCGATACAGGTACGAACACTGAAGCTTTCTTT. Translated, it gives CASSDTGTNTEAFF. The variable domain in full, with the rest retrieved from reference TRBV9 and TRBJ1-1, is DSGVTQTPKHLITATGQRVTLRCSPRSGDLSVYWYQQSLDQGLQFLIQYYNGEERAKGNILERFSAQQFPDLHSELNLSSLELGDSALYFCASSDTGTNTEAFFGQGTRLTVV.

Details on this clone: Distinct nucleotide sequences in the sample also encode this CDR3. The J gene is TRBJ1-2, the V gene TRBV27, with TRBD1 identical over 8 bases. The V gene's germline CDR1 is MNHEY and CDR2 SMNVEV (reference sequence). The V and J ends lost 5 bases and 7 bases, in that order; junction bases with no gene match: 3. This CDR3 contains 12 residues. CDR3 region: CASSPTGGGYTF. DNA of the CDR3: TGTGCCAGCAGTCCTACAGGGGGTGGCTACACCTTC.